This TCR beta chain was recovered during a study of breast tumors, draining lymph nodes, adjacent tissues. Broader study findings: Findings are consistent with lymph node origin and intratumoral expansion of most tumor T cells. Data only fit, rather than demonstrated, lymph node origin of most tumor T cells.

This CDR3 is built from 13 residues. Germline V gene sequence: CDR1 SGHAT, CDR2 FQNNGV. V gave up 1 base and J gave up 12 bases, with 13 bases separating them. Samples came from axillary lymph nodes draining the breast cancer. Points on this clonotype: What it binds is not known.

One entry per CDR3 protein results from TCRdb running MiXCR on the multiplex PCR reads. The sample holds some 250,000 distinct CDR3 sequences; 34% are singletons and the top ten take over 3.5%. The TCR originated in a female donor with breast cancer. Some clones in this sample may be carry-over from other donors' samples. The chain combines TRBV11-2 with TRBJ2-1, with unresolved D. The sequencing sample was made of axillary lymph node tissue. CDR3 in amino acids: CASSLAPVNTQFF. The CDR3 nucleotides read TGTGCCAGCAGCTTAGCTCCAGTTAATACGCAGTTCTTC.